This T cell receptor beta chain was observed in a study of blood T cell repertoires in COVID-19. Study-level information: There were acute and convalescent COVID-19 samples, and they came from the United States, Italy and Spain.

Seattle patient enrollment occurred during active infection, with longitudinal follow-up thereafter. Clones were read by immunoSEQ multiplex PCR, and TCRdb kept only the in-frame ones, dropping some. Seen here are around 220,000 clones, around 87% observed once, and the top ten hold roughly a tenth. V lost 3 bases and J lost 5; bases outside the gene matches: 6. The CDR3 spans 15 residues. Germline assignment: CDR1 WNHNN and CDR2 SYGVQD (reference sequence). The TCR sequence derives from a woman aged 45-59 years with COVID-19, enrolled during active disease. The chain links TRBV10-1 to TRBJ2-3; 9 nucleotides line up with TRBD2. Sample: peripheral blood. CDR3 in DNA: TGCGCCAGCAGTGACCGCGGGGGGGCAAGAGATACGCAGTATTTT. Its translation is CASSDRGGARDTQYF.